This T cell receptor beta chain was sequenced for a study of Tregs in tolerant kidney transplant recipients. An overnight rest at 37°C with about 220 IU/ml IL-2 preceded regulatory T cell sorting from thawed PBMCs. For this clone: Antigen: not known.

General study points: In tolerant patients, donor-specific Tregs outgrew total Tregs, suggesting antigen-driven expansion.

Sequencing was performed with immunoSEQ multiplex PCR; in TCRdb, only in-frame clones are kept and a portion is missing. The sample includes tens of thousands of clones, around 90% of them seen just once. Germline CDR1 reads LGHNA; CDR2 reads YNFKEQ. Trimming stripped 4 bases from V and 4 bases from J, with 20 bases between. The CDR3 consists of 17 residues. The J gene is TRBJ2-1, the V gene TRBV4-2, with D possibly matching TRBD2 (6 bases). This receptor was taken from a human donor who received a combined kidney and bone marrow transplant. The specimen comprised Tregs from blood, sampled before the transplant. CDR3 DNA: TGTGCCAGCAGCCGAGGCGGGACCTTGGTTTTATACAATGAGCAGTTCTTC. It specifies CASSRGGTLVLYNEQFF.